This T cell receptor beta chain was captured by sequencing in a study of beta chain features in type 1 diabetes. Across the study: Patient and healthy donor groups were alike in age, gender and cell yields. General observations from the study: Moderately but significantly shorter TCRB CDR3s were found in Type 1 diabetes patients in all four CD4+ subsets.

With respect to this clone: What it binds is not known. At one end the junction does not follow the germline gene, possibly because of a read error.

The germline V gene encodes CDR1 LNHDA and CDR2 SQIVND (reference sequence). The CDR3 runs to 15 residues. Sequencing targeted expressed TCRB transcripts, as all isolated RNA had been reverse transcribed. Naive, central memory and regulatory T cell samples produced a mean of about 3.5 million reads. Only in-frame clones appear in the TCRdb table, and some are missing; sequencing was by immunoSEQ multiplex PCR. The table lists approximately 6,100 clones, around 75% of them singletons. It was via CD45RO/CCR7/CD25/CD127/CD95/CD27 that CD4+ naive, central memory, regulatory and stem cell-like memory cells were sorted.

The rearrangement links TRBV19 to TRBJ2-1, with 11 bases lining up with TRBD2. This receptor was taken from a man between 18 and 35 years old in good health. Sequencing input: Tregs from blood. As DNA, the CDR3 is TGTGCCAGTAGGATAGCGGGGGGGCCATGGAATGAGCAGTTCTTC. Encoded protein: CASRIAGGPWNEQFF.